Listed here is a single T cell receptor (beta chain). The data belong to a study of blood T cell repertoires in COVID-19. Study-level information: The samples span acute and convalescent COVID-19 from the United States, Italy and Spain. PBMCs, B-cell-depleted T cells, or T cells provided the cDNA or gDNA that made up the material.

As originally analysed: Estimates of nucleated cell counts were drawn from the amplification of reference gene primers. Sequencing was performed with immunoSEQ multiplex PCR; in TCRdb, only in-frame clones are kept and a portion is missing. Clonal size and the V and J genes are those of that table, whereas D and trimming came from the DNA. The table shows under 250,000 clones, with roughly 80% occurring only once. V shed 5 bases, J shed 5 bases, and the junction held 8 bases outside the gene matches. There are 15 residues in the CDR3. The V gene's germline CDR1 is SGHRS and CDR2 YFSETQ. The TCR was taken from a woman aged 18-29 years with acute or convalescent COVID-19. This chain joins TRBV5-1 and TRBJ2-2, with 8 bases identical to TRBD1. What was sequenced was peripheral blood. CDR3 sequence (DNA): TGCGCCAGCAGTAACGACAGGGGAAAAACCGGGGAGCTGTTTTTT. Encoded protein: CASSNDRGKTGELFF.